This T cell receptor beta chain was identified during a study of CD4+ T cells in melanoma. General study points: Reportedly, melanoma neoantigen-specific CD4+ T cells showed varied differentiation states.

The table came from immunoSEQ multiplex PCR; TCRdb's copy has only in-frame clones and leaves some out. This table has about 110,000 clones, around 92% appearing once. This clone showed up just once. Its antigen is unknown. J lost 1 base, V lost 5 bases, and 5 bases had no gene match. CDR3 length equals 15 residues. Germline V gene sequence: CDR1 MDHEN, CDR2 SYDVKM. The sequence came from a human donor with melanoma. The sample was peripheral blood. The chain joins TRBV28 to TRBJ1-5; TRBD1 matches at 7 bases. The CDR3 region is CASSQPGGSNQPQHF. As DNA, the CDR3 is TGTGCCAGCAGTCAACCAGGGGGAAGCAATCAGCCCCAGCATTTT.